This TCR beta chain is drawn from a study of cytomegalovirus exposure and HLA in healthy donors. As for the study in general: Early released data comprised around 85 million unique TCRs from HLA-typed donors.

This clone was recorded a few times. What it binds is unknown. Healthy individuals who donated bone marrow served as the donors. Findings and caveats of the study: As a later analysis showed, several of the most significant clusters appeared to be linked to common viral pathogens. Rare TCR sequences dominated, though some public TCRs recurred in many donors.

Primers for the PCR totalled 60 Vbeta and 13 Jbeta. Only in-frame clones appear in the TCRdb table, and some are missing; sequencing was by immunoSEQ multiplex PCR. This sample has roughly 110,000 clones, with over 65% found just once. Deletions cut 2 bases from V and 3 bases from J, with 10 bases between. CDR1 is PRHDT, CDR2 FYEKMQ, per germline (reference sequence). The CDR3 is 14 residues long. The TCR sequence derives from a woman aged 18-35 years in good health and CMV-seronegative. Sequenced sample: PBMCs. V and J are TRBV13 and TRBJ1-1, with a weak D call TRBD1 (6 bases). CDR3 amino acids: CASSLTTGYTEAFF. The DNA for the CDR3 is TGTGCCAGCAGCTTAACGACAGGTTACACTGAAGCTTTCTTT.